This T cell receptor beta chain was obtained from a study of regulatory T cells in long-lasting Graves disease. Study details: Over 5 years on antithyroid drugs plus positive TSH receptor antibodies marked Graves' disease as persistent.

Through Arm-PCR of CDR3 regions and iRepertoire HTBI primers, TCR beta libraries were built. One entry per CDR3 protein, called by TCRdb with MiXCR from the multiplex PCR reads. Here the sample spans 400,000 to 500,000 distinct CDR3 sequences, around 20% being singletons. Time point described: persistent/refractory GD, antithyroid drugs over 5 years with positive TRAb. The TCR library was made from RNA that had been extracted from PBMCs in TRIzol. The patients were drawn from one endocrinology department in Xi'an, China. Here the sequenced sample was peripheral blood mononuclear cells (PBMCs), taken when the disease was refractory, from a patient treated with antithyroid drugs. The sequence was obtained from a female donor with Graves disease.

The CDR3 loop is CASRGLAGVHGELFF. The CDR3, as DNA: TGTGCCAGCAGAGGACTAGCGGGAGTACACGGGGAGCTGTTTTTT. This rearrangement joins TRBV12-3 or TRBV12-4 to TRBJ2-2; the match to TRBD2 covers 13 bases. V gave up 6 bases and J gave up 7 bases; unmatched junction bases: 5. The CDR3 spans 15 residues.